These 17 T cell receptor beta chains originate from one sample sequenced in a study of CD8 T cells in Susac syndrome (dated by TCRdb to between 2017 and 2020). The library was prepared using the immunoSEQ multiplex PCR assay. RNA was extracted using the RNeasy kit, and about 0.45 to 1 ug of the RNA was reverse transcribed with random hexamers. TCRdb itself trimmed the public reads at Q25 with fastp, ran MiXCR and retained productive beta chains. Rows with a matching CDR3 protein are joined into one entry that keeps the most common DNA and genes. Counted in this sample were 300,000 or so distinct CDR3 sequences; 90% to 95% of them appeared once. Together, the top ten hold approximately 0.065% of the sample. Sequenced sample: CD4+ T cells from PBMCs. The source is a human donor with multiple sclerosis.

The V call is TRBV7-2, the J call TRBJ2-3; maybe TRBD2 (6 bases). The CDR3 spans 14 residues. The V end lost 1 base, the J end lost 7 bases, and 12 bases lay between the germline ends. CDR1 SGHTA and CDR2 FQGNSA come from the germline V gene. For the CDR3, the DNA is TGTGCCAGCAGCTTAGTTTTGGGCGGGAATACGCAGTATTTT. As protein: CASSLVLGGNTQYF.

The rearrangement links TRBV12-3 or TRBV12-4 to TRBJ1-1, with 7 bases matching TRBD1. V was clipped by 0 bases and J by 8 bases; unmatched bases: 3. The CDR3 runs 13 residues. The CDR3 sequence is CASSLAWTGEAFF. DNA for the CDR3: TGTGCCAGCAGTTTAGCGTGGACAGGAGAAGCTTTCTTT.

The CDR3 region is CASSAQGLNTEAFF. CDR3 in DNA: TGTGCCAGCAGCGCCCAGGGGTTGAACACTGAAGCTTTCTTT. The V gene is TRBV2, the J gene TRBJ1-1; perhaps TRBD1 as D (6 bases). V dropped 6 bases and J dropped 0 bases, with 11 bases sitting between them. The CDR3 loop spans 14 amino acids. CDR1 SNHLY and CDR2 FYNNEI come from the germline V gene.

V usage is TRBV27 and J usage is TRBJ2-7; D call uncertain. CDR3 length: 14 amino acids. V dropped 3 bases and J dropped 1 base, with 10 bases sitting between them. Looked up from germline, CDR1 is MNHEY and CDR2 is SMNVEV (reference sequence). This CDR3 is CASSLGINSYEQYF. The CDR3 nucleotides are TGTGCCAGCAGTTTGGGGATCAATTCCTACGAGCAGTACTTC.

The rearrangement joins TRBV4-1 to TRBJ2-1; 10 positions match TRBD2. The CDR3 spans 17 residues. In germline, CDR1 is MGHRA, CDR2 YSYEKL. J was trimmed by 5 bases and V by 2 bases; bases with no gene match: 9. CDR3 sequence: CASSQPLLAGVDNEQFF. The CDR3 region has the DNA TGCGCCAGCAGCCAACCCCTGCTAGCGGGAGTCGACAATGAGCAGTTCTTC.

The rearrangement links TRBV5-6 to TRBJ2-5, with 9 positions matching TRBD1. V lost 2 bases to trimming and J lost 5 bases; unmatched junction nucleotides: 7. Per the germline V gene, CDR1 is SGHDT and CDR2 is YYEEEE. The CDR3 contains 15 residues. For the CDR3, the DNA is TGTGCCAGCAGCTTCACAGGGGGCTTAAGGGAGACCCAGTACTTC. Encoded protein: CASSFTGGLRETQYF.

This clonotype has a single count. The missing conserved phenylalanine or tryptophan at the end of this CDR3 makes a read error likely. This chain links TRBV29-1 with TRBJ2-1; D is unresolved. V was cut by 7 bases and J by 2 bases, with 15 bases left in between. CDR3 length equals 14 residues. CDR1 is SQVTM and CDR2 is ANQGSEA in the germline V gene. The CDR3 DNA is TGCAGCGGTGCCGAAGGGTATCCCTACAATGAGCAGTTCTTG. Encoded protein: CSGAEGYPYNEQFL.

The rearrangement links TRBV5-6 to TRBJ1-1; D possibly corresponds to TRBD1 (6 bases). The CDR3 is made up of 14 amino acids. V lost 4 bases and J 5 bases, leaving 15 bases between the germline ends. Germline V gene lookup returns CDR1 SGHDT and CDR2 YYEEEE. CDR3 DNA sequence: TGTGCCAGCAGCCTCCGGGGGGGCGCGACTGAAGCTTTCTTT. Its translation: CASSLRGGATEAFF. Variable domain in full (rest from reference TRBV5-6 and TRBJ1-1): DAGVTQSPTHLIKTRGQQVTLRCSPKSGHDTVSWYQQALGQGPQFIFQYYEEEERQRGNFPDRFSGHQFPNYSSELNVNALLLGDSALYLCASSLRGGATEAFFGQGTRLTVV.

This sequence joins TRBV7-2 and TRBJ2-1, with 13 bases identical to TRBD2. The germline gives CDR1 SGHTA, CDR2 FQGNSA. V was pared by 5 bases and J by 8 bases, with 9 bases of the junction left unmatched. The CDR3 runs 16 residues. The CDR3 is CASSPRTSGGWDEQFF. The CDR3 DNA is TGTGCCAGCAGCCCCCGGACTAGCGGGGGCTGGGATGAGCAGTTCTTC.

In nucleotides, the CDR3 is TGTGCCAGCAGTCCGATCAGGGAGAATCAGCCCCAGCATTTT. It encodes CASSPIRENQPQHF. The V call is TRBV6-6, the J call TRBJ1-5; the D gene is possibly TRBD1 (5 bases). V shed 5 bases and J shed 4 bases, with 12 bases lying between them. The CDR3 is 14 residues long. The V gene's germline CDR1 is MNHNY and CDR2 SVGAGI (reference sequence).

This chain joins TRBV20-1 and TRBJ2-4; D tentatively fits TRBD1 or TRBD2 (5 bases each). V lost 1 base to trimming and J lost 9 bases, with 16 bases between them. Germline V CDR1 and CDR2: DFQATT, SNEGSKA (reference sequence). The CDR3 is 14 amino acids. The CDR3 loop is CSARGDGGSPIQYF. For the CDR3, the DNA is TGCAGTGCTAGAGGCGATGGGGGATCTCCCATTCAGTACTTC.

CDR3 in amino acids: CASSQATDHGYTF. The CDR3 nucleotides are TGTGCCAGCAGCCAAGCGACAGACCATGGCTACACCTTC. V gene TRBV3-1 combines with J gene TRBJ1-2; D is perhaps TRBD1 (5 bases). The V end was cut by 1 base, the J end by 6 bases, with 9 bases between. CDR1 LGHDT and CDR2 YNNKEL come from the germline V gene (reference sequence). CDR3 length: 13 amino acids.

The V gene is TRBV27, the J gene TRBJ2-2; TRBD1 is a possible D gene (6 bases). This CDR3 is built from 18 residues. V gave up 5 bases and J gave up 2 bases, with 21 bases separating them. The germline V gene has CDR1 MNHEY and CDR2 SMNVEV (reference sequence). DNA for the CDR3: TGTGCCAGCAGTCGAGGGGGACAAACCATTATTAACACCGGGGAGCTGTTTTTT. As protein: CASSRGGQTIINTGELFF.

The chain carries TRBV7-2 and TRBJ2-1; 10 bases are shared with TRBD2. V was pared by 2 bases and J by 2 bases, with 3 bases of the junction left unmatched. The germline V gene has CDR1 SGHTA and CDR2 FQGNSA. The CDR3 loop spans 16 amino acids. For the CDR3, the DNA is TGTGCCAGCAGCTTATTCACTAGCGGGACCTACAATGAGCAGTTCTTC. Translating gives CASSLFTSGTYNEQFF.

The chain uses TRBV6-1 and TRBJ2-2; a weak D match, TRBD2 (6 bases). The germline gives CDR1 MNHNS, CDR2 SASEGT. V gave up 10 bases and J gave up 5 bases, with 23 bases separating them. There are 16 residues in the CDR3. The CDR3 spells CAITFRALGTTGELFF. Written as DNA, the CDR3 is TGTGCCATCACATTCCGGGCCCTCGGGACTACCGGGGAGCTGTTTTTT.

V usage is TRBV12-3 or TRBV12-4 and J usage is TRBJ1-4; D not resolved. V lost 7 bases to trimming and J lost 13 bases, with 19 bases between them. This CDR3 has 13 residues. The CDR3 here is CASTMAPEGRLFF. CDR3 coding DNA: TGTGCCAGCACGATGGCACCGGAGGGAAGACTGTTTTTT.

To note about this clonotype: Its ends do not fully match the called genes, so a read error is possible. J is TRBJ2-5 and V is TRBV7-9, with D perhaps TRBD1 (6 bases). This CDR3 contains 16 residues. CDR1 and CDR2 from the germline V gene are SEHNR and FQNEAQ (reference sequence). The CDR3 loop is CASSVALNRDGETQYF. In DNA, the CDR3 is TGTGCCAGCAGCGTAGCGCTTAACAGGGATGGAGAGACCCAGTACTTC.